What follows describes a single TCR beta chain. The antigen it recognizes is unknown. No base quality information exists; no much larger clone differs at one position. CDR3 length: 15 amino acids, cysteine to phenylalanine. Of all the DNA, just the CDR3 is kept, 45 bases in frame from base 1. The V end loses 0 bases and the J end loses 11 bases, and a stretch of 17 bases separates them. CDR1 and CDR2 are drawn from the germline V gene: MNHEY, SVGAGI. This record belongs to a study of cytomegalovirus exposure and HLA in healthy donors (dated by TCRdb to between 2016 and 2019). Regarding the study in general: In an earlier analysis of roughly 500 of the donors, less than 350 Gb of sequence data and 120 million or so unique TCR beta sequences from about 179 million T cells were reported. In a later genetic analysis, genome-wide SNP genotypes for about three fifths of the roughly 670 donors were used, and that subset was treated as a discovery cohort. Every discovery cohort repertoire had been produced on one sequencing platform. Of the roughly 400 genotyped donors, 81% were placed in the genetic ancestry cluster associated with self-reported Caucasian donors. Along with the approximately 700-subject first cohort, a separate validation cohort of over 90 different subjects was used. An earlier analysis of around 580 of the donors used high-throughput TCR beta sequencing to judge whether each TCR beta V gene segment behaved as functional or pseudogenic. In a later analysis, previously published TCR beta repertoires from fewer than 750 donors were re-analyzed and high-resolution HLA genotyping was added so that TCR occurrence patterns could be studied. Alongside the repertoire data, information on donor age, sex, ethnicity and CMV serostatus was compiled. The T cell repertoires of about 700 subjects were profiled by immunosequencing and related to cytomegalovirus serostatus. Typing coverage varied by locus: 629-630 donors for A, B, C, DRB1 and DQB1; under 550 for DQA1; more than 600 for DPA1; roughly 450 for DPB1. HLA typing included class I and class II loci at four-digit resolution. The study combined high-throughput TCR immunosequencing, statistical association of individual TCRs with disease status, and machine learning to predict cytomegalovirus infection status. Because of strong linkage in the cohort, 5 or 6 DR-DQ haplotypes were treated as single units for association and clustering. The study aimed to test whether signatures of past pathogen exposure could be identified by cataloging public T cell receptors. Approximately 300 gigabases of sequencing data and around 88 million unique TCR sequences made up an early release that covered several hundred HLA-typed donors. Across approximately 420 genotyped donors of the cohort, an average of approximately 220,000 unique TCR beta nucleotide sequences per donor were sequenced, and approximately 17% of those sequences were non-productive. The later analysis used no new phenotypic data to find candidate immune exposures, relying instead on TCR beta sequences and their occurrence across donors.

Receptor libraries were prepared by the immunoSEQ multiplex PCR assay. For the multiplex PCR, a mixture combining 60 forward primers for TCR Vbeta segments and 13 reverse primers for TCR Jbeta segments was used. The CDR3 region of rearranged TCR beta genes was amplified from genomic DNA by a multiplex PCR assay. On the Illumina HiSeq System, the amplified TCR beta libraries were sequenced as 87-base-pair reads. In the authors' own workflow: Across the 670 or so repertoires, a later analysis counted 80 million or so unique TCR beta chains, some 11 million of which were shared by at least two donors. To remove PCR and sequencing errors, raw reads were error-corrected and collapsed into unique sequences using a nearest-neighbor algorithm that merged closely related sequences. CDR3 sequences were aligned to IMGT reference sequences to assign V, D and J gene segments. Each retained sequence needed at least a six-nucleotide match to both a V gene segment and a J gene segment. Rearrangements were called productive when the CDR3 lacked stop codons and stayed in frame with V and J; all others were non-productive. Following IMGT convention, CDR3 was defined as the stretch from the second conserved V-encoded cysteine to the conserved J-encoded phenylalanine. The earlier analysis of about 560 of the donors excluded any sequence lacking an unambiguous match to a single V gene segment. An earlier analysis of a few hundred of the donors classified V segments as functional when productive rearrangements were above 56.7% and as segregating when the standard deviation between donors was above 5%. A statistical classification framework was built to diagnose cytomegalovirus status from the catalog of TCR beta chain sequences. In a later analysis, TCR nucleotide sequences were compared against IMGT/GENE-DB human TR gene sequences so that V and J genes could be assigned. The TCRdist pipeline was used in a later analysis to assign CDR3 sequences and most-parsimonious VDJ recombination scenarios. A later analysis defined each TCR beta chain by its CDR3 amino acid sequence plus V-gene family, and excluded reads lacking a unique V-gene family. To address suspected cross-contamination and a sequencing artifact, a later analysis removed a few hundred highly shared, low-generation-probability nucleotide sequences. In a later analysis, a clonal expansion index for each public chain was calculated from normalized within-repertoire ranks of inferred template counts. A later analysis computed generation probabilities with a VDJ recombination model fitted to out-of-frame rearrangements, and checked the results against IGoR. In a later analysis, TCR-TCR, TCR-HLA and TCR-CMV co-occurrence was scored with hypergeometric tests, and a repertoire-size bias correction was applied to TCR pairs. A later analysis estimated false discovery rates by permuting HLA or CMV assignments 20 times. In a later analysis, co-occurring TCRs were grouped with DBSCAN, and TCRdist sequence similarity was added when clustering was performed within HLA-allele-positive subsets. For co-occurrence clustering, repertoires with fewer than 30,000 or more than 120,000 public chains were excluded, along with a handful of repertoires with anomalous nucleotide sharing. This is the immuneACCESS table as TCRdb keeps it, with only in-frame sequences that have V and J called. A part of the clones is gone; compared with another copy, unresolved V genes explain less than half, and the rest is unexplained. The V and J calls and clone size come from that table; D and trimming were worked out from the DNA. This sample holds under 150,000 clones; around 70% were observed only once. The ten most abundant clones make up under 3% of the sample.

In total, about 650 healthy bone marrow donors made up the cohort. At the time of sampling, every cohort member was nominally healthy, though immune exposures that went unrecorded were likely present. The donor was CMV seropositive and belonged to the group of about 290 seropositive cohort members. Each donor provided a peripheral blood sample, and peripheral blood mononuclear cells were used for TCR beta sequencing. Genomic DNA was extracted from the blood cell samples with the Qiagen DNeasy Blood Extraction Kit. Study-level results and caveats: The study gave a list of about 160 TCR beta chains associated with cytomegalovirus. For the cohort, immune exposure information was limited to CMV serostatus. A later analysis associated 15,000 to 20,000 TCR beta sequences with specific HLA alleles at a false discovery rate of 0.05. A further reported finding was that TCR beta sequences accurately predicted the HLA-A and HLA-B alleles for most subjects in the first cohort. According to a later analysis, parvovirus B19, influenza, CMV and Epstein-Barr virus appeared linked to several top co-occurrence clusters. Linkage disequilibrium might explain the correlated functional status among segregating V segments, but an unknown experimental factor could not be excluded. When HLA alleles, especially DR and DQ, strongly co-occurred, TCR associations were difficult to assign to individual alleles. Because counts were too low, some 17 rarely observed V segments, including chromosome 9 orphons, were left out of the earlier analysis of 500 to 750 of the donors. Only TCR beta chains were sequenced in this cohort, and the absence of alpha or paired-chain data limited detectable features. In both the original and validation cohorts, the classifier was reported to diagnose cytomegalovirus status with high specificity and sensitivity. Because the 87-base-pair reads could not distinguish some IMGT-functional V segments, including TRBV6-2 and TRBV6-3, those segments were excluded. V-gene and J-gene trimming of TCR beta chains was associated with a missense DCLRE1C variant in a later genetic analysis, and the association was replicated in an independent cohort. Broadly in line with IMGT annotations, most TCR beta V segments showed up in productive rearrangements about 87% or about 30% of the time in an earlier analysis of 587 of the donors. HLA typing was unavailable for some donors at each locus, so association tests used only the typed subset. In vitro tests confirmed that three of the cytomegalovirus-associated TCR beta chains recognize cytomegalovirus antigens. While some public TCRs were present in many individuals, most TCR sequences turned up only very rarely across donors. The sequencing pipeline was judged likely to have produced a cluster of highly shared sequence variants as a technical artifact. According to a later genetic analysis, donors in an Asian-associated ancestry cluster had fewer N-insertions in productive TCRs than the approximately 700-donor mean. According to a later analysis, TCR association rates differed among HLA loci, with DRB1 alleles showing the most associated TCRs and HLA-C alleles showing the fewest. The authors suggested that the approach could potentially be extended to other disease states and immunological phenotypes. A later analysis found that HLA-associated TCR beta chains were more clonally expanded and had lower generation probabilities than equally common non-associated chains. Roughly uniform sequencing depth across donors was assumed in presence/absence analyses, although this assumption may not hold. According to a later analysis, most CMV-associated TCR beta chains appeared to be HLA-restricted, and the HLA associations seemed to be driven largely by CMV exposure.

This chain is built from TRBV6-5 and TRBJ1-5, with the D gene not clear enough to name. The clonotype comes from a woman aged 55 to 70 in good health and CMV-seropositive. Specimen: PBMCs. The DNA sequence is TGTGCCAGCAGTTACTCCCGGGGTGGGGTTTCAGCCCAGCATTTT. Protein translation: CASSYSRGGVSAQHF.